Sequencing of this T cell receptor (beta chain) was carried out in a study of T cells in Graves' hyperthyroidism and ophthalmopathy. This clonotype was counted ten times or more. Individuals with ophthalmopathy presented a Clinical Activity Score of at least 3, a NOSPECS grade of at least 4 and a duration under 3 months. Patients were excluded because of uncontrolled infection, other autoimmune disease, pregnancy or lactation. Amplified TCR beta CDR3 regions came from RNA transcripts. The HTBI primer set drove a first-round RT-PCR of the TCR CDR3. From the multiplex PCR reads, TCRdb called clonotypes with MiXCR, one entry per CDR3 protein. There are a few hundred thousand distinct CDR3 sequences in the sample; around 15% occur only once, and around 57% lies in the top ten. Germline CDR1 is SGHNT and CDR2 is YENEEA. Between the trimmed V and J ends, which lost 2 bases and 9 bases, there was a span of 17 bases. The CDR3 consists of 15 residues.

The chain carries TRBV11-3 and TRBJ2-1; a weak D match, TRBD2 (5 bases). This clonotype was sampled from a woman aged 55 to 70 with Graves' ophthalmopathy. The sequencing sample was made of blood. DNA of the CDR3: TGTGCCAGCAGCTTATATCCGTCCGGGATCGGTGAGCAGTTCTTC. It is translated as CASSLYPSGIGEQFF.